The next 18 T cell receptor beta chains were all read from a single sample in a study of blood T cell repertoires in COVID-19. Profiled with immunoSEQ multiplex PCR; TCRdb holds only in-frame clones, not every one. Among some 200,000 clones listed, 85% to 90% were seen once. Sequencing was carried out using peripheral blood. The source of these receptors is a man aged 50-60 years with acute or convalescent COVID-19.

Here the CDR3 reads CASSEGEGGALGQPQHF. CDR3 coding DNA: TGTGCCAGCAGCGAGGGAGAGGGGGGGGCCCTCGGCCAGCCCCAGCATTTT. This rearrangement joins TRBV9 to TRBJ1-5, with a possible D match to TRBD1 (6 bases). In germline, CDR1 is SGDLS, CDR2 YYNGEE. With 3 bases removed from V and 7 bases from J, the gap between germline ends came to 23 bases. The CDR3 sequence is 17 residues long.

The gene calls are TRBV12-5 and TRBJ1-2, with D possibly matching TRBD1 (6 bases). The CDR3 is 15 amino acids. V lost 5 bases and J 8 bases, leaving 21 bases between the germline ends. CDR1 and CDR2 from the germline V gene are LGHNT and FRNRAP. CDR3 residues: CASGGRQVLPRGYTF. CDR3 DNA: TGTGCTAGTGGTGGTCGACAGGTTCTCCCGAGAGGCTACACCTTC.

The V and J genes are TRBV6-1 and TRBJ2-2, with D maybe TRBD1 (5 bases). V dropped 4 bases and J dropped 5 bases, with 20 bases sitting between them. CDR3 length equals 17 residues. CDR1 is MNHNS and CDR2 is SASEGT in the germline V gene. Here the CDR3 reads CASSARAGSISTGELFF. The CDR3 bases are TGTGCCAGCAGTGCCCGCGCAGGGTCAATATCGACCGGGGAGCTGTTTTTT.

The count of this clone is one. J is TRBJ2-2 and V is TRBV5-1; D is possibly TRBD1 (5 bases). V was trimmed by 5 bases and J by 1 base, leaving 9 bases between them. CDR3 length equals 14 residues. Germline CDR1 reads SGHRS; CDR2 reads YFSETQ. In nucleotides, the CDR3 is TGCGCCAGCAGTAGGGGTGTGAACACCGGGGAGCTGTTTTTT. It specifies CASSRGVNTGELFF.

This clone has only one observation. The chain combines TRBV15 with TRBJ1-5; 7 bases agree with TRBD1. V lost 6 bases, J lost 1 base, and 3 bases stayed unmatched. Germline V gene lookup returns CDR1 LNHNV and CDR2 YYDKDF (reference sequence). The CDR3 covers 14 residues. CDR3 bases: TGTGCCACCAGAAAACAGGGGAGCAATCAGCCCCAGCATTTT. It yields the protein CATRKQGSNQPQHF.

The chain recombines TRBV11-1 with TRBJ1-6; the D is unclear. CDR1 and CDR2 from the germline V gene are SGHAT and FQDESV (reference sequence). V was shortened by 1 base and J by 9 bases, with 10 bases between the two germline ends. CDR3 length equals 14 residues. The CDR3 sequence is CASSLGGFSSPLHF. CDR3 coding DNA: TGTGCCAGCAGCTTAGGCGGATTCTCTTCACCCCTCCACTTT.

The rearrangement joins TRBV19 to TRBJ1-3; D not resolved. This CDR3 has 15 amino acids. Germline V lookup: CDR1 LNHDA, CDR2 SQIVND (reference sequence). V was trimmed by 5 bases and J by 0 bases, leaving 11 bases between them. The CDR3 DNA follows: TGTGCCAGTAGTTTTGCATCGAGCTCTGGAAACACCATATATTTT. Its translation: CASSFASSSGNTIYF.

J is TRBJ1-6 and V is TRBV27; no reliable D call. This CDR3 region has 14 residues. V gave up 3 bases and J gave up 0 bases, with 3 bases separating them. CDR1 MNHEY and CDR2 SMNVEV come from the germline V gene (reference sequence). The DNA for the CDR3 is TGTGCCAGCAGTTTCGGCTCCTATAATTCACCCCTCCACTTT. This translates into CASSFGSYNSPLHF.

The chain carries TRBV7-2 and TRBJ1-5; TRBD1 matches 7 bases. CDR3 size: 17 residues. Germline V lookup: CDR1 SGHTA, CDR2 FQGNSA. V shed 6 bases and J 11 bases; nucleotides not matched to a gene: 22. CDR3 residues: CASSSPQGGRESVTQHF. The CDR3 DNA reads TGTGCCAGCAGTTCTCCCCAGGGGGGCAGGGAATCAGTTACCCAGCATTTT. Filled out from reference TRBV7-2 and TRBJ1-5, the complete variable domain reads GAGVSQSPSNKVTEKGKDVELRCDPISGHTALYWYRQSLGQGLEFLIYFQGNSAPDKSGLPSDRFSAERTGGSVSTLTIQRTQQEDSAVYLCASSSPQGGRESVTQHFGDGTRLSIL.

In DNA form, the CDR3 reads TGCGCCAGCAGCTCGACTAGCGGGGGTATCTACGAGCAGTACTTC. Translation: CASSSTSGGIYEQYF. The genes are TRBV5-1 and TRBJ2-7, with 12 positions matching TRBD2. Germline CDR1 SGHRS, CDR2 YFSETQ. The CDR3 runs to 15 residues. V was pared by 3 bases and J by 3 bases, with 4 bases of the junction left unmatched. Using reference TRBV5-1 and TRBJ2-7 for the parts outside the CDR3, the full variable domain is KAGVTQTPRYLIKTRGQQVTLSCSPISGHRSVSWYQQTPGQGLQFLFEYFSETQRNKGNFPGRFSGRQFSNSRSEMNVSTLELGDSALYLCASSSTSGGIYEQYFGPGTRLTVT.

This clone was counted only a few times. The chain has TRBV11-2 and TRBJ1-2, with 7 positions matching TRBD1. CDR3 length: 13 residues. V shed 2 bases, J shed 8 bases, and the junction held 5 bases outside the gene matches. The germline CDR1 and CDR2 sequences are SGHAT and FQNNGV. In DNA form, the CDR3 reads TGTGCCAGCAGCTTAATACGACAGGGCGGCTACACCTTC. Translation: CASSLIRQGGYTF.

The chain links TRBV2 to TRBJ1-2; 10 bases are shared with TRBD1. Germline V lookup: CDR1 SNHLY, CDR2 FYNNEI. This CDR3 is 11 amino acids long. The V segment lost 9 bases and the J segment 6 bases; nucleotides outside the gene matches: 1. The CDR3 here is CARDRGDGYTF. The CDR3 DNA reads TGTGCCAGGGACAGGGGGGATGGCTACACCTTC.

V is TRBV10-1 and J is TRBJ1-1, with a possible D match to TRBD1 (6 bases). Trimming stripped 5 bases from V and 2 bases from J, with 12 bases between. The CDR3 length is 14 residues. The germline V gene has CDR1 WNHNN and CDR2 SYGVQD (reference sequence). The CDR3 reads CASSSDRSNTEAFF. CDR3 DNA sequence: TGCGCCAGCAGTTCCGACAGGAGCAACACTGAAGCTTTCTTT.

This chain's CDR3 is CASTPSGGPKNEKLFF. The DNA for the CDR3 is TGCGCCAGCACCCCATCGGGGGGGCCAAAAAATGAAAAACTGTTTTTT. J is TRBJ1-4 and V is TRBV10-2, with D perhaps TRBD1 (6 bases). V was cut by 7 bases and J by 5 bases, with 20 bases left in between. The germline V gene encodes CDR1 WSHSY and CDR2 SAAADI. The CDR3 runs to 16 residues.

The chain carries TRBV11-2 and TRBJ2-7; D is unclear. The CDR3 loop spans 14 amino acids. V was trimmed by 5 bases and J by 2 bases, leaving 13 bases between them. Germline assignment: CDR1 SGHAT and CDR2 FQNNGV. The CDR3 coding sequence is TGTGCCAGCAGCGTAGTAGTCCGCCCCTACGAGCAGTACTTC. It codes for CASSVVVRPYEQYF.

V and J are TRBV5-6 and TRBJ2-7; a possible D gene is TRBD1 (6 bases). Germline V lookup: CDR1 SGHDT, CDR2 YYEEEE. The V gene lost 2 bases and the J gene lost 6 bases, with 12 bases spanning the gap. CDR3 length equals 13 residues. The CDR3 bases are TGTGCCAGCAGCTTCCAGGGGATCGGCGAGCAGTACTTC. Translation gives CASSFQGIGEQYF. Full variable domain (missing parts from reference TRBV5-6 and TRBJ2-7): DAGVTQSPTHLIKTRGQQVTLRCSPKSGHDTVSWYQQALGQGPQFIFQYYEEEERQRGNFPDRFSGHQFPNYSSELNVNALLLGDSALYLCASSFQGIGEQYFGPGTRLTVT.

The V call is TRBV7-9, the J call TRBJ1-1, with D perhaps TRBD1 (5 bases). This CDR3 is built from 15 residues. Germline values: CDR1 SEHNR, CDR2 FQNEAQ (reference sequence). V was cut by 0 bases and J by 7 bases, with 15 bases left in between. The CDR3 sequence is CASSLAVRGSIEAFF. CDR3 coding DNA: TGTGCCAGCAGCTTAGCTGTGCGGGGCTCCATTGAAGCTTTCTTT.

This rearrangement joins TRBV9 to TRBJ2-3; 10 bases fit TRBD2. The CDR3 loop spans 18 amino acids. Trimming cost V 0 bases and J 1 base; bases outside gene matches: 8. Germline CDR1 SGDLS, CDR2 YYNGEE. In DNA, the CDR3 is TGTGCCAGCAGCGTAGCTTGGGCTAGCGGGGGTGGCACAGATACGCAGTATTTT. Protein: CASSVAWASGGGTDTQYF. Full variable domain (outside the CDR3, taken from reference TRBV9 and TRBJ2-3): DSGVTQTPKHLITATGQRVTLRCSPRSGDLSVYWYQQSLDQGLQFLIQYYNGEERAKGNILERFSAQQFPDLHSELNLSSLELGDSALYFCASSVAWASGGGTDTQYFGPGTRLTVL.